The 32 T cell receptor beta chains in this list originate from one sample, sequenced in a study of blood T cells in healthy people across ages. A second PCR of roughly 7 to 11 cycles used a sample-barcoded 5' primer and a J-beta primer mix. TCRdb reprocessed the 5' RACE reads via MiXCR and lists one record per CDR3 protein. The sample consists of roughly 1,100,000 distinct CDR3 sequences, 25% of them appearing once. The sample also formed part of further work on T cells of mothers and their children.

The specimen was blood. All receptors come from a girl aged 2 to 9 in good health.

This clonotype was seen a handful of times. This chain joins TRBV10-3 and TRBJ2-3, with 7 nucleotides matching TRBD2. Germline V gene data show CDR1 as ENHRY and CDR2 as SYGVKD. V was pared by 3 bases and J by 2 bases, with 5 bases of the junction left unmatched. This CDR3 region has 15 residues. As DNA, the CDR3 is TGTGCCATCAGTGATTCAGCGGGGAACACAGATACGCAGTATTTT. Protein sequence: CAISDSAGNTDTQYF.

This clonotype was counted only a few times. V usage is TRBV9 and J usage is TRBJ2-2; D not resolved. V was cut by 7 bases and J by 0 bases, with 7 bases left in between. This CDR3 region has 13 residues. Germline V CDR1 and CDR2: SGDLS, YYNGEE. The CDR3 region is CASGSPNTGELFF. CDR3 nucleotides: TGTGCCAGCGGTAGCCCGAACACCGGGGAGCTGTTTTTT. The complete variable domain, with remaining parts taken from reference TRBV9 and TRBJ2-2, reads DSGVTQTPKHLITATGQRVTLRCSPRSGDLSVYWYQQSLDQGLQFLIQYYNGEERAKGNILERFSAQQFPDLHSELNLSSLELGDSALYFCASGSPNTGELFFGEGSRLTVL.

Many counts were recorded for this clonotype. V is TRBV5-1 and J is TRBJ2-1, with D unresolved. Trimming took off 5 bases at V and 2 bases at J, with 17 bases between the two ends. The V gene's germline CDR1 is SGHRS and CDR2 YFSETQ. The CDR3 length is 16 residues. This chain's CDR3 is CASRQMPGLTYNEQFF. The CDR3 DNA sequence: TGCGCCAGCAGGCAGATGCCGGGTTTGACCTACAATGAGCAGTTCTTC. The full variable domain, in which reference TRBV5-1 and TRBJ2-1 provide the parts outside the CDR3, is KAGVTQTPRYLIKTRGQQVTLSCSPISGHRSVSWYQQTPGQGLQFLFEYFSETQRNKGNFPGRFSGRQFSNSRSEMNVSTLELGDSALYLCASRQMPGLTYNEQFFGPGTRLTVL.

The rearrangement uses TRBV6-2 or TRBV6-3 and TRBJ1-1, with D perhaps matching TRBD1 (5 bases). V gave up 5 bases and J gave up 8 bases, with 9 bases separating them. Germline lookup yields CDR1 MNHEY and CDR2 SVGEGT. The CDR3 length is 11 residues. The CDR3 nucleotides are TGTGCCAGCAGTAGGACATCCGAAGCTTTCTTT. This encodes CASSRTSEAFF.

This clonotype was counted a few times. The CDR3 DNA sequence: TGTGCCAGCAGCTCCCGAGGACAGCAAGAGACCCAGTACTTC. Translation: CASSSRGQQETQYF. The gene calls are TRBV5-6 and TRBJ2-5; D may be TRBD1 (6 bases). V was clipped by 3 bases and J by 2 bases, with 11 bases between them. CDR1 SGHDT and CDR2 YYEEEE come from the germline V gene. The CDR3 is 14 residues long.

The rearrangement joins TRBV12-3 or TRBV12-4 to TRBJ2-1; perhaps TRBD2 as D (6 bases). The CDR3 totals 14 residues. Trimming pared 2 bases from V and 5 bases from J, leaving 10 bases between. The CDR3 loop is CASSLTSRDNEQFF. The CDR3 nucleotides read TGTGCCAGCAGTTTAACTAGCAGAGACAATGAGCAGTTCTTC.

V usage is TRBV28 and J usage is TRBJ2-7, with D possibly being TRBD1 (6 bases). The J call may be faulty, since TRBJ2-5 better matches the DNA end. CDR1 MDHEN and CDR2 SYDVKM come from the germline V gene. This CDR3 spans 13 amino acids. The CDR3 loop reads CASAGEWWETQYF. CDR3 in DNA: TGTGCCAGCGCAGGGGAATGGTGGGAGACCCAGTACTTC.

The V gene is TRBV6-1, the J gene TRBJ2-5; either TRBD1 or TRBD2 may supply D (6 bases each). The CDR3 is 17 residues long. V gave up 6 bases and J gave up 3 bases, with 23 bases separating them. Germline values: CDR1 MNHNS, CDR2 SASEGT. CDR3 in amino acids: CASRRRGERLGEETQYF. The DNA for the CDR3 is TGTGCCAGCAGAAGGAGGGGGGAGAGACTAGGAGAAGAGACCCAGTACTTC.

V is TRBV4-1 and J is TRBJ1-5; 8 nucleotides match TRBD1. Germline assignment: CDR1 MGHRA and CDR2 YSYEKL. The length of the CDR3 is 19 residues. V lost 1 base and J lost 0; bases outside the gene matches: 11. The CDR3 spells CASSQGPLGTGDSNQPQHF. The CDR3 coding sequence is TGCGCCAGCAGCCAAGGACCCCTCGGGACAGGAGATAGCAATCAGCCCCAGCATTTT.

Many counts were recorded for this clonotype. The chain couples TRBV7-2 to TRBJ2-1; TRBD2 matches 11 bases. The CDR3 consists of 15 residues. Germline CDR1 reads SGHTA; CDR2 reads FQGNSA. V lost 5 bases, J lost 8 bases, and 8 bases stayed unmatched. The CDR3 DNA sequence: TGTGCCAGCAGCCCGACTAGCGGGGTTTTCGATGAGCAGTTCTTC. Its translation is CASSPTSGVFDEQFF.

DNA for the CDR3: TGCAGTGGGATCCAGAGCTCCTACGAGCAGTACTTC. Translated, it gives CSGIQSSYEQYF. The gene calls are TRBV20-1 and TRBJ2-7, with D uncertain. The length of the CDR3 is 12 residues. Germline-derived CDR1 and CDR2 are DFQATT and SNEGSKA (reference sequence). V lost 7 bases and J 0 bases, leaving 10 bases between the germline ends.

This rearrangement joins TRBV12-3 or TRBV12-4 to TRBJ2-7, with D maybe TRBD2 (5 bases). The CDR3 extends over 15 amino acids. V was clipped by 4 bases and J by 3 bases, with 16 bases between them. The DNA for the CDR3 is TGTGCCAGCAGTTCGGACCCAGCGGCTGGCTACGAGCAGTACTTC. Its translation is CASSSDPAAGYEQYF.

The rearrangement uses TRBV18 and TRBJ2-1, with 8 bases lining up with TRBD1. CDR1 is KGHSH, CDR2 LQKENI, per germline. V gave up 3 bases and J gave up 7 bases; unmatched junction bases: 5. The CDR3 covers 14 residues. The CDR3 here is CASSPTDRANEQFF. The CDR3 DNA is TGTGCCAGCTCACCGACGGACAGGGCAAATGAGCAGTTCTTC.

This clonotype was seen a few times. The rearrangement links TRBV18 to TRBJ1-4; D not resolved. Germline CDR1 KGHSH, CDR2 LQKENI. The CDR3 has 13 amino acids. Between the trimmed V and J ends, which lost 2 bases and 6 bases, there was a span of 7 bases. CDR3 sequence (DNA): TGTGCCAGCTCACCAGAGTCGCATGAAAAACTGTTTTTT. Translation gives CASSPESHEKLFF.

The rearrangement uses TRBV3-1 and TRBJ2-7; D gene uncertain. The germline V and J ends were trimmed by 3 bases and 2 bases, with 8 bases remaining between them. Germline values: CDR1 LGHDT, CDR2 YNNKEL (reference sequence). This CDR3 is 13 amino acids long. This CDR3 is CASSHSQTYEQYF. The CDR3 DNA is TGTGCCAGCAGCCACTCGCAGACCTACGAGCAGTACTTC.

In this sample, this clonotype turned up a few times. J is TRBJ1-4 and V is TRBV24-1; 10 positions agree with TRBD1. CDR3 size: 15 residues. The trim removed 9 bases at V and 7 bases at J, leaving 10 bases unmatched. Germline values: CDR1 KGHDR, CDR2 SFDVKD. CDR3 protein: CATGAPGQGSEKLFF. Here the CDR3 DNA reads TGTGCCACCGGTGCCCCGGGACAGGGGTCTGAAAAACTGTTTTTT.

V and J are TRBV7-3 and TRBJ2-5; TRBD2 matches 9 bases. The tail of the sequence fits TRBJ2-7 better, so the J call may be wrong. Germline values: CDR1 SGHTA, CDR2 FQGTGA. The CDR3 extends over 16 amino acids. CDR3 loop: CASSQGPSGNPYEQYF. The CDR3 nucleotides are TGTGCCAGCAGCCAGGGGCCTAGCGGGAACCCCTACGAGCAGTACTTC.

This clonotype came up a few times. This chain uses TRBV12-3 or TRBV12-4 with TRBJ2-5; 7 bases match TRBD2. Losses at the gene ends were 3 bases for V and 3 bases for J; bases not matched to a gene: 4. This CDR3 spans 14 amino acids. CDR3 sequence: CASSFGLAEETQYF. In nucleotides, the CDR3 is TGTGCCAGCAGTTTTGGGCTAGCGGAAGAGACCCAGTACTTC.

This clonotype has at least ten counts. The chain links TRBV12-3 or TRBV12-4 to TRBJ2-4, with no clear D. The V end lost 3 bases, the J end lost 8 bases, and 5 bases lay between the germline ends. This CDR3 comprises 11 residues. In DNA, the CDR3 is TGTGCCAGCAGTTTTGAAGACATTCAGTACTTC. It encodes CASSFEDIQYF.

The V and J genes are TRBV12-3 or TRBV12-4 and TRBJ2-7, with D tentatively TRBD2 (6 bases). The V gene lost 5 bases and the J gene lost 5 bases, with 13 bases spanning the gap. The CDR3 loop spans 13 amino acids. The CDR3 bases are TGTGCCAGCAGTCCTAGCGATGGAAACGAGCAGTACTTC. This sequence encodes CASSPSDGNEQYF.

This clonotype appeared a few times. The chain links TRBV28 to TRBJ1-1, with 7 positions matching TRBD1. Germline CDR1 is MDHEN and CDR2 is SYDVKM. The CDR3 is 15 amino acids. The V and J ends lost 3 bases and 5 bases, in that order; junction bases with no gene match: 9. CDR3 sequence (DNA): TGTGCCAGCAGTTTCCGGACAGGCTCGGTTACTGAAGCTTTCTTT. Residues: CASSFRTGSVTEAFF.

The CDR3 bases are TGTGCCAGCAGTTACTCGATAGGGACAGATACGCAGTATTTT. It codes for CASSYSIGTDTQYF. This chain joins TRBV6-5 and TRBJ2-3; D unclear. Germline CDR1 MNHEY, CDR2 SVGAGI. The CDR3 loop spans 14 amino acids. Trimming removed 0 bases at V and 3 bases at J, with 7 bases between.

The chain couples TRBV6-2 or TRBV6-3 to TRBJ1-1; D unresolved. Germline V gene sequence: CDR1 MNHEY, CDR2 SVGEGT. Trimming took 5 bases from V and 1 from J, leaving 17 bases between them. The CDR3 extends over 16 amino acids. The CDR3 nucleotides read TGTGCCAGCAGTCCCCCTTTTCCGCAGCCGAACACTGAAGCTTTCTTT. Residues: CASSPPFPQPNTEAFF.

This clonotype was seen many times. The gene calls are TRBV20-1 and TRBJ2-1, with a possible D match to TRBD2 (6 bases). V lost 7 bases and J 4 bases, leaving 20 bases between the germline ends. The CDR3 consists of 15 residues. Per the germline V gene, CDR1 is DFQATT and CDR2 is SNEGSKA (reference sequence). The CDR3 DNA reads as TGCAGTGGCTTAGCCGGGACTCTGAATTACAATGAGCAGTTCTTC. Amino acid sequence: CSGLAGTLNYNEQFF.

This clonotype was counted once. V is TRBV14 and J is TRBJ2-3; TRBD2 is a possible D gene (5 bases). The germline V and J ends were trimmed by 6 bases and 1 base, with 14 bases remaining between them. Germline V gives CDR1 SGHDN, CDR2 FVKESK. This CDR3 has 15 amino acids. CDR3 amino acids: CASRATRAGTDTQYF. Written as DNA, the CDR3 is TGTGCCAGCAGGGCAACTAGGGCCGGCACAGATACGCAGTATTTT. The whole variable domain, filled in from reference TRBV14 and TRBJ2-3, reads EAGVTQFPSHSVIEKGQTVTLRCDPISGHDNLYWYRRVMGKEIKFLLHFVKESKQDESGMPNNRFLAERTGGTYSTLKVQPAELEDSGVYFCASRATRAGTDTQYFGPGTRLTVL.

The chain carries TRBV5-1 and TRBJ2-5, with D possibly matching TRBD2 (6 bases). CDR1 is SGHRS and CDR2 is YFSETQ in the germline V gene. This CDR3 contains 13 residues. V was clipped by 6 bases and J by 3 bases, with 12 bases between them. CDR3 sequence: CASKTSPKETQYF. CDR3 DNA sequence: TGCGCCAGCAAAACTAGCCCTAAAGAGACCCAGTACTTC.

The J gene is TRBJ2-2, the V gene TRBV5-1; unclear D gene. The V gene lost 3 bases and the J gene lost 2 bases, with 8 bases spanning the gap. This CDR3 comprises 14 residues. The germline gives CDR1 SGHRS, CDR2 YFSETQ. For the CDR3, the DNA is TGCGCCAGCAGCTCCAGAGATAACACCGGGGAGCTGTTTTTT. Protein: CASSSRDNTGELFF.

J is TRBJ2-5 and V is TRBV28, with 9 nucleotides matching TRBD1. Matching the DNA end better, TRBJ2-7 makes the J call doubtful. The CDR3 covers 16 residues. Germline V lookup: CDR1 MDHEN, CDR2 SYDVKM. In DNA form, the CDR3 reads TGTGCCAGCAGTTCTATCTGGACAGGGGAACAATACGAGCAGTACTTC. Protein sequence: CASSSIWTGEQYEQYF.

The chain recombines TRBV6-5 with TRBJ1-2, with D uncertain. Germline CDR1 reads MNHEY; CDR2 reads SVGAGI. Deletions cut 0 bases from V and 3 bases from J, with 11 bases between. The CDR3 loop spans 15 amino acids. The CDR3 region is CASSYSKGVHYGYTF. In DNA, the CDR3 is TGTGCCAGCAGTTACTCGAAAGGAGTCCACTATGGCTACACCTTC.

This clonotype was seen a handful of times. The DNA for the CDR3 is TGTGCCATCAGTGAGGGACCCAGCTCCTACAATGAGCAGTTCTTC. The encoded protein is CAISEGPSSYNEQFF. The J gene is TRBJ2-1, the V gene TRBV10-3; D gene unclear. This CDR3 is 15 amino acids long. The ends were cut back, 2 bases at V and 0 bases at J, with 8 bases in the middle. The germline V gene has CDR1 ENHRY and CDR2 SYGVKD.

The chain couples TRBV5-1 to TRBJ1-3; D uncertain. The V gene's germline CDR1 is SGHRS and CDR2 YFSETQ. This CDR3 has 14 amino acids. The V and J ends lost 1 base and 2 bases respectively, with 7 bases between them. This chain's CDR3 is CASSLSLTGNTIYF. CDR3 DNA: TGCGCCAGCAGCTTGTCACTGACTGGAAACACCATATATTTT.

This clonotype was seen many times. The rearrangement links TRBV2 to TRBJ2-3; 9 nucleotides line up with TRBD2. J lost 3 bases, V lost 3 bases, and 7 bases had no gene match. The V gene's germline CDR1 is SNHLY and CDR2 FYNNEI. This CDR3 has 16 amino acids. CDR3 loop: CASSDPSGRRTDTQYF. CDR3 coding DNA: TGTGCCAGCAGTGACCCGAGCGGGAGGAGGACAGATACGCAGTATTTT.